This TCR beta chain derives from a study of Ad26.COV2.S vaccination and SARS-CoV-2 variants. Generated by immunoSEQ multiplex PCR, the TCRdb table keeps only in-frame clones and is missing some. The sample holds about 390,000 clones; more than 85% are singletons and the top ten take under 4%. Germline values: CDR1 MNHNY, CDR2 SVGAGI (reference sequence). The V and J ends lost 1 base and 4 bases respectively, with 7 bases between them. The CDR3 consists of 14 residues. Treatment defined: around 19 received Ad26.COV2.S at low or high dose, single or two shots; roughly five received placebo; per-sample allocation not given. The samples date from day 63 after the first vaccine or placebo injection.

The sequencing used peripheral blood, collected in a trial of Ad26.COV2.S vaccine versus placebo. This clonotype was obtained from a person aged 18-60 years who received the Ad26.COV2.S COVID-19 vaccine or a placebo. V gene TRBV6-6 combines with J gene TRBJ2-2; no reliable D call. This CDR3 reads CASSYWGATGELFF. In DNA, the CDR3 is TGTGCCAGCAGTTACTGGGGTGCCACCGGGGAGCTGTTTTTT.